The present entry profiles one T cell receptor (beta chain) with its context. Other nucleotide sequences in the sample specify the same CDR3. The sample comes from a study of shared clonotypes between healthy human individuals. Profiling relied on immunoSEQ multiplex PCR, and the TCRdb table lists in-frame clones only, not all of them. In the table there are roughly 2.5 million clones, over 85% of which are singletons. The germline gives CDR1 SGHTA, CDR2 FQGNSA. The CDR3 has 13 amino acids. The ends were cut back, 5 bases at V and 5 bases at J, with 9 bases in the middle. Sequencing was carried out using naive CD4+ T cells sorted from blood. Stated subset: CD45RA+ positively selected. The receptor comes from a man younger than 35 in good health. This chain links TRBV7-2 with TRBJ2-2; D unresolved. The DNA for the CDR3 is TGTGCCAGCAGCCCAGATAGGACCGGGGAGCTGTTTTTT. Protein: CASSPDRTGELFF. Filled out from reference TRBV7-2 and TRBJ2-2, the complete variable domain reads GAGVSQSPSNKVTEKGKDVELRCDPISGHTALYWYRQSLGQGLEFLIYFQGNSAPDKSGLPSDRFSAERTGGSVSTLTIQRTQQEDSAVYLCASSPDRTGELFFGEGSRLTVL.